The clone carrying this T cell receptor (beta chain) showed up just a few times. Its specificity is not known. TCRbeta library construction was performed incorporating unique molecular identifiers. TCRdb passed the PCR reads through MiXCR, listing each CDR3 protein once. The table lists roughly 400,000 distinct CDR3 sequences, over 40% of them singletons. This specimen belongs to a study of T-cell reconstitution after alpha-beta-depleted transplantation in children. Study-level points and caveats: It was newly produced T cells that mostly accounted for T-cell counts and diversity one year after transplant. It was surviving recipient T cells and thymic progenitors that gave some patients high TCRbeta diversity at day 60. After transplant, at about two months, alpha-beta T cells were reportedly derived from several hundred expanded graft clones.

This CDR3 is 14 amino acids long. V was cut by 5 bases and J by 1 base, with 14 bases left in between. CDR1 is DFQATT, CDR2 SNEGSKA, per germline (reference sequence). The V gene is TRBV20-1, the J gene TRBJ1-1, with D perhaps matching TRBD1 (6 bases). This specimen consisted of PBMCs, obtained before TCRalphabeta/CD19-depleted stem cell transplant. The receptor was derived from a girl aged 2-10 years with aplastic anemia, due to receive a stem cell transplant. CDR3 loop: CSAFLGGRNTEAFF. In DNA, the CDR3 is TGCAGTGCTTTCTTGGGGGGCCGGAACACTGAAGCTTTCTTT.